One sample yielded the 13 T cell receptor beta chains listed below, sequenced in a study of T cell repertoires in cytomegalovirus infection. One entry per CDR3 protein results from TCRdb running MiXCR on the reads. The data contain about 890,000 distinct CDR3 sequences, about a third of them singletons. These receptors are not linked to any known antigen. Source: cultured CD8+ T cells from PBMCs, taken from culture after CMV antigen stimulation. The receptors were gathered from a human donor in good health (CMV status not recorded). Some clones in this sample may be carry-over from other donors' samples.

A remark on this clonotype: Possible read error: a much larger clone is one base away. The rearrangement uses TRBV5-4 and TRBJ2-5; D not resolved. CDR1 is SGHNT and CDR2 is YYREEE in the germline V gene (reference sequence). Trimming left V 4 bases short and J 2 bases short, with 3 bases between. The CDR3 spans 11 residues. CDR3: CASSEQETQYF. The CDR3 bases are TGTGCCAGCAGCGAACAAGAGACCCAGTACTTC.

The chain links TRBV6-5 to TRBJ2-1; D could derive from TRBD1 or TRBD2 (5 bases each). V lost 4 bases and J lost 15, with 13 bases in between. The V gene's germline CDR1 is MNHEY and CDR2 SVGAGI. CDR3 length equals 11 residues. The CDR3 bases are TGTGCCAGCAGTTTCTCGGGGCGTTTGTTCTTC. Translation: CASSFSGRLFF.

The chain recombines TRBV7-9 with TRBJ2-2; D not resolved. Deletions cut 7 bases from V and 6 bases from J, with 12 bases between. The CDR3 is 13 residues long. Germline lookup yields CDR1 SEHNR and CDR2 FQNEAQ (reference sequence). As DNA, the CDR3 is TGTGCCAGCACACCCGGAAGGCCCGGGGAGCTGTTTTTT. As protein: CASTPGRPGELFF.

The chain recombines TRBV20-1 with TRBJ1-1, with no clear D. This CDR3 region has 13 residues. Germline V gene sequence: CDR1 DFQATT, CDR2 SNEGSKA (reference sequence). The V end lost 6 bases, the J end lost 0 bases, and 11 bases lay between the germline ends. Written as DNA, the CDR3 is TGCAGTGCACCAGTTCCCATGAACACTGAAGCTTTCTTT. It codes for CSAPVPMNTEAFF.

The chain carries TRBV6-1 and TRBJ2-2, with TRBD1 identical over 9 bases. Germline CDR1 is MNHNS and CDR2 is SASEGT. The ends lost 1 base at V and 2 bases at J; junction bases unmatched: 8. The CDR3 has 18 amino acids. CDR3 coding DNA: TGTGCCAGCAGTGAAGGGACAGGGGCCATTTTTAACACCGGGGAGCTGTTTTTT. Protein: CASSEGTGAIFNTGELFF.

The chain couples TRBV5-8 to TRBJ2-3; 9 bases are a match to TRBD1. There are 18 residues in the CDR3. Germline V gene data show CDR1 as SGHTS and CDR2 as YDEGEE. V was clipped by 3 bases and J by 2 bases; unmatched bases: 13. The chain's CDR3 is CASSCPGQGNWPTDTQYF. The CDR3 nucleotides are TGTGCCAGCAGCTGTCCGGGACAGGGAAACTGGCCCACAGATACGCAGTATTTT. The full variable domain, rest sourced from reference TRBV5-8 and TRBJ2-3, is EAGVTQSPTHLIKTRGQQATLRCSPISGHTSVYWYQQALGLGLQFLLWYDEGEERNRGNFPPRFSGRQFPNYSSELNVNALELEDSALYLCASSCPGQGNWPTDTQYFGPGTRLTVL.

The chain employs TRBV9 and TRBJ1-1; unclear D gene. This CDR3 is built from 13 residues. Trimming removed 2 bases at V and 7 bases at J, with 12 bases between. Germline values: CDR1 SGDLS, CDR2 YYNGEE. In DNA form, the CDR3 reads TGTGCCAGCAGCGTCCCCGGGCACAGTGAAGCTTTCTTT. It translates to CASSVPGHSEAFF.

This CDR3 reads CASSLYTQDLSYEQYF. DNA of the CDR3: TGTGCCAGCAGCTTGTACACACAGGACCTCTCCTACGAGCAGTACTTC. The chain is built from TRBV5-6 and TRBJ2-7; D perhaps matches TRBD1 (5 bases). Germline CDR1 reads SGHDT; CDR2 reads YYEEEE. This CDR3 has 16 amino acids. The ends were cut back, 1 base at V and 0 bases at J, with 14 bases in the middle.

The chain uses TRBV2 and TRBJ2-5, with a tentative D call TRBD1 (5 bases). The CDR3 length is 15 residues. V was pared by 3 bases and J by 1 base, with 12 bases between. CDR1 and CDR2 from the germline V gene are SNHLY and FYNNEI. CDR3 nucleotide sequence: TGTGCCAGCAGTGACCCTGGGCAGGGCCAAGAGACCCAGTACTTC. Its protein is CASSDPGQGQETQYF.

This clonotype was recorded at least ten times. The chain couples TRBV7-8 to TRBJ2-1; 9 nucleotides align to TRBD2. V gave up 3 bases and J gave up 0 bases; unmatched junction bases: 6. CDR3 size: 17 residues. The germline gives CDR1 SGHVS, CDR2 FQNEAQ. DNA for the CDR3: TGTGCCAGCAGCTTTTCTAGCGGGGTAAGCTCCTACAATGAGCAGTTCTTC. Its translation: CASSFSSGVSSYNEQFF. The variable domain in full, with the rest retrieved from reference TRBV7-8 and TRBJ2-1, is GAGVSQSPRYKVAKRGQDVALRCDPISGHVSLFWYQQALGQGPEFLTYFQNEAQLDKSGLPSDRFFAERPEGSVSTLKIQRTQQEDSAVYLCASSFSSGVSSYNEQFFGPGTRLTVL.

This chain connects TRBV6-8 to TRBJ2-6; maybe TRBD1 (6 bases). Germline CDR1 and CDR2: MNHGY and SAAAGT. Trimming stripped 6 bases from V and 1 base from J, with 10 bases between. This CDR3 has 15 residues. The CDR3 loop is CASRAGVSGANVLTF. CDR3 in DNA: TGTGCCAGCAGAGCAGGGGTATCTGGGGCCAACGTCCTGACTTTC.

V gene TRBV28 combines with J gene TRBJ1-1, with D possibly TRBD1 on 6 matching bases. V shed 7 bases and J shed 6 bases, with 15 bases lying between them. The CDR3 is 13 residues long. Germline lookup yields CDR1 MDHEN and CDR2 SYDVKM. CDR3 coding DNA: TGTGCCAGCACCCTTAGGGGGTGGGCTGAAGCTTTCTTT. Protein product: CASTLRGWAEAFF.

The V gene is TRBV4-3, the J gene TRBJ1-1; tentatively, D is TRBD1 (6 bases). Per the germline V gene, CDR1 is LGHNA and CDR2 is YSLEER. The CDR3 extends over 15 amino acids. V was trimmed by 1 base and J by 1 base, leaving 10 bases between them. CDR3 protein: CASSQGDRTNTEAFF. The CDR3 DNA sequence: TGCGCCAGCAGCCAAGGAGACAGGACGAACACTGAAGCTTTCTTT.